The 23 T cell receptor beta chains below come from one sample, sequenced in a study of T cells after yellow fever vaccination. TCRdb independently ran MiXCR on the 5' RACE reads; one entry per CDR3 protein. The sample holds under 700,000 distinct CDR3 sequences; about 17% are singletons and the top ten take about 18%. The starting material was PBMCs, obtained about 5 days after the first yellow fever vaccination. The receptors here all came from a man aged 18 to 29 who received the YFV17D yellow fever vaccine.

This clonotype was recorded many times. The chain recombines TRBV4-3 with TRBJ2-5; D ambiguous. Germline CDR1 and CDR2: LGHNA and YSLEER. The CDR3 totals 13 residues. Deletions cut 4 bases from V and 2 bases from J, with 8 bases between. CDR3 nucleotide sequence: TGCGCCAGCAGCCTCACAGATCAAGAGACCCAGTACTTC. Protein product: CASSLTDQETQYF.

The gene calls are TRBV4-1 and TRBJ1-6; 8 bases match TRBD1. Germline loops: CDR1 MGHRA, CDR2 YSYEKL. CDR3 length: 16 residues. With V trimmed by 4 bases and J by 7 bases, 9 bases remained unmatched. CDR3 amino acids: CASSPTPGQVNSPLHF. In DNA form, the CDR3 reads TGCGCCAGCAGCCCAACCCCGGGACAGGTCAATTCACCCCTCCACTTT.

The J gene is TRBJ2-7, the V gene TRBV5-4; tentative D call: TRBD2 (6 bases). The CDR3 sequence is 14 residues long. The V end lost 2 bases, the J end lost 3 bases, and 12 bases lay between the germline ends. CDR1 is SGHNT and CDR2 is YYREEE in the germline V gene (reference sequence). CDR3 nucleotides: TGTGCCAGCAGCTTCGGGGGAAGTTACTACGAGCAGTACTTC. It specifies CASSFGGSYYEQYF. Full variable domain (outside the CDR3, taken from reference TRBV5-4 and TRBJ2-7): ETGVTQSPTHLIKTRGQQVTLRCSSQSGHNTVSWYQQALGQGPQFIFQYYREEENGRGNFPPRFSGLQFPNYSSELNVNALELDDSALYLCASSFGGSYYEQYFGPGTRLTVT.

There are many counts of this clonotype. The rearrangement links TRBV27 to TRBJ2-1; unclear D gene. Germline CDR1 MNHEY, CDR2 SMNVEV (reference sequence). The V end lost 1 base, the J end lost 5 bases, and 0 bases lay between the germline ends. This CDR3 is 11 amino acids long. The CDR3 bases are TGTGCCAGCAGTTTATACAATGAGCAGTTCTTC. Translating it yields CASSLYNEQFF.

The chain couples TRBV7-3 to TRBJ2-2; D remains unclear. The CDR3 length is 16 residues. V gave up 0 bases and J gave up 0 bases, with 8 bases separating them. CDR1 SGHTA and CDR2 FQGTGA come from the germline V gene. The CDR3, as DNA: TGTGCCAGCAGCTTAACGTTCGGCGCGAACACCGGGGAGCTGTTTTTT. It specifies CASSLTFGANTGELFF.

This clonotype has only a few counts. The rearrangement uses TRBV18 and TRBJ2-3, with 9 bases lining up with TRBD2. The V segment lost 0 bases and the J segment 5 bases; nucleotides outside the gene matches: 0. Germline values: CDR1 KGHSH, CDR2 LQKENI. The CDR3 sequence is 14 residues long. CDR3 bases: TGTGCCAGCTCACCACCTAGCGGGGGAGATACGCAGTATTTT. This translates into CASSPPSGGDTQYF.

The genes are TRBV20-1 and TRBJ2-7, with 10 bases fitting TRBD2. This CDR3 is built from 18 residues. The ends lost 3 bases at V and 2 bases at J; junction bases unmatched: 16. The germline CDR1 and CDR2 sequences are DFQATT and SNEGSKA (reference sequence). The CDR3 reads CSARRESSQAGGTYEQYV. The CDR3 DNA follows: TGCAGTGCTAGGAGGGAGAGCAGTCAAGCGGGGGGGACCTACGAGCAGTACGTC.

The J gene is TRBJ2-3, the V gene TRBV10-3; tentative D call: TRBD2 (5 bases). The CDR3 has 14 residues. Germline V lookup: CDR1 ENHRY, CDR2 SYGVKD. Trimming removed 10 bases at V and 0 bases at J, with 14 bases between. CDR3 in amino acids: CATREGLSTDTQYF. In nucleotides, the CDR3 is TGTGCCACCAGAGAGGGCCTTAGCACAGATACGCAGTATTTT.

At least ten counts were recorded for this clonotype. V gene TRBV30 combines with J gene TRBJ2-1; D possibly corresponds to TRBD2 (5 bases). This CDR3 contains 11 residues. V lost 7 bases and J lost 4, with 8 bases in between. CDR1 is GTSNPN, CDR2 SVGIG, per germline (reference sequence). The CDR3 nucleotides read TGTGCCTCCGAGCGGTACAATGAGCAGTTCTTC. Its translation: CASERYNEQFF.

The J gene is TRBJ2-2, the V gene TRBV18; D tentatively reads TRBD1 or TRBD2 (6 bases each). The CDR3 consists of 16 residues. Trimming removed 3 bases from V and 10 bases from J, with 21 bases in between. Germline lookup yields CDR1 KGHSH and CDR2 LQKENI. CDR3 in amino acids: CASSPYRVGLSPELFF. The CDR3 nucleotides read TGTGCCAGCTCACCTTACAGGGTGGGACTTTCCCCGGAGCTGTTTTTT.

This clonotype was seen more than once but under ten times. This sequence joins TRBV5-1 and TRBJ2-1, with D perhaps TRBD1 or TRBD2 (5 bases each). The ends were cut back, 4 bases at V and 6 bases at J, with 11 bases in the middle. The CDR3 contains 13 residues. Germline V gives CDR1 SGHRS, CDR2 YFSETQ. The CDR3 DNA reads as TGCGCCAGCAGCGGACGGGACCTCAATGAGCAGTTCTTC. Protein: CASSGRDLNEQFF.

This clonotype was counted between two and nine times. The chain has TRBV20-1 and TRBJ1-1; D might be TRBD1 (6 bases). V lost 1 base to trimming and J lost 10 bases, with 13 bases between them. Germline V lookup: CDR1 DFQATT, CDR2 SNEGSKA (reference sequence). This CDR3 region has 12 residues. The CDR3 protein is CSARAPTGRAFF. In DNA, the CDR3 is TGCAGTGCTAGAGCTCCAACAGGGCGAGCTTTCTTT.

This clonotype was picked up a small number of times. V usage is TRBV3-1 and J usage is TRBJ2-7; D gene unclear. CDR3 length equals 11 residues. Per the germline V gene, CDR1 is LGHDT and CDR2 is YNNKEL (reference sequence). V lost 1 base and J lost 7, with 5 bases in between. The chain's CDR3 is CASSQGAEQYF. The CDR3 DNA reads as TGTGCCAGCAGCCAAGGGGCGGAGCAGTACTTC.

This clonotype was seen only a few times. V is TRBV7-2 and J is TRBJ1-6, with a possible D match to TRBD1 (5 bases). Per germline, CDR1 SGHTA and CDR2 FQGNSA. Trimming cost V 5 bases and J 0 bases, with 14 bases left between them. This CDR3 comprises 17 residues. As DNA, the CDR3 is TGTGCCAGCAGCCAAGTCGGTAGGGGCTCCTATAATTCACCCCTCCACTTT. Protein: CASSQVGRGSYNSPLHF.

The V and J genes are TRBV12-3 or TRBV12-4 and TRBJ1-2, with D possibly TRBD1 on 5 matching bases. The V end lost 3 bases, the J end lost 8 bases, and 13 bases lay between the germline ends. This CDR3 is 13 amino acids long. CDR3 DNA sequence: TGTGCCAGCAGTTTTGAGGCTTGGGACGGCTACACCTTC. Translating gives CASSFEAWDGYTF.

This clonotype was counted between two and nine times. V and J are TRBV13 and TRBJ2-5; 7 positions match TRBD1. V shed 5 bases, J shed 7 bases, and the junction held 7 bases outside the gene matches. Germline V gene lookup returns CDR1 PRHDT and CDR2 FYEKMQ (reference sequence). The CDR3 covers 13 residues. DNA of the CDR3: TGTGCCAGCAGCCCACGACAGGGTCCGACCCAGTACTTC. This codes for CASSPRQGPTQYF.

This clonotype was seen a handful of times. The V gene is TRBV28, the J gene TRBJ1-1, with unresolved D. The CDR3 totals 14 residues. The V end lost 6 bases, the J end lost 5 bases, and 16 bases lay between the germline ends. Germline CDR1 reads MDHEN; CDR2 reads SYDVKM. CDR3 sequence reads: CASSTWERSTEAFF. CDR3 in DNA: TGTGCCAGCAGCACCTGGGAACGGTCTACTGAAGCTTTCTTT.

In its sample, this clonotype was seen a few times. V usage is TRBV24-1 and J usage is TRBJ1-5; D may be TRBD1 (5 bases). V shed 0 bases and J shed 6 bases, with 5 bases lying between them. The CDR3 length is 13 residues. Germline V lookup: CDR1 KGHDR, CDR2 SFDVKD. The CDR3 here is CATSDLQGQPQHF. The CDR3 bases are TGTGCCACCAGTGATTTGCAGGGTCAGCCCCAGCATTTT.

The table lists this clonotype with many counts. The V call is TRBV12-3 or TRBV12-4, the J call TRBJ1-1, with no clear D. The CDR3 loop spans 15 amino acids. Trimming stripped 3 bases from V and 6 bases from J, with 17 bases between. The CDR3 DNA is TGTGCCAGCAGTTTTTTCCAGGCCAGAGACCCTGAAGCTTTCTTT. It encodes CASSFFQARDPEAFF.

This clonotype was found a few times. V gene TRBV5-1 combines with J gene TRBJ2-7, with a possible D match to TRBD2 (6 bases). This CDR3 contains 13 residues. Germline CDR1 and CDR2: SGHRS and YFSETQ. V lost 0 bases to trimming and J lost 5 bases, with 9 bases between them. The CDR3 DNA reads TGCGCCAGCAGCTTGGCCGGAGGGGACGAGCAGTACTTC. Protein: CASSLAGGDEQYF.

The chain uses TRBV20-1 and TRBJ2-1, with 8 bases that match TRBD2. This CDR3 contains 16 residues. With 4 bases clipped from V and 6 bases from J, the junction kept 14 bases outside the gene matches. Germline V lookup: CDR1 DFQATT, CDR2 SNEGSKA (reference sequence). CDR3 DNA sequence: TGCAGTGCTACTACACCGGGACTAGTCATGGGCAATGAGCAGTTCTTC. This sequence encodes CSATTPGLVMGNEQFF.

V gene TRBV7-2 combines with J gene TRBJ2-3; D remains unclear. V lost 5 bases and J lost 7, with 10 bases in between. The CDR3 covers 12 residues. Germline CDR1 reads SGHTA; CDR2 reads FQGNSA. The CDR3 loop reads CASSTQGYTQYF. The CDR3 nucleotides are TGTGCCAGCAGCACACAAGGATATACGCAGTATTTT. Together with reference TRBV7-2 and TRBJ2-3, the CDR3 gives the full variable domain: GAGVSQSPSNKVTEKGKDVELRCDPISGHTALYWYRQSLGQGLEFLIYFQGNSAPDKSGLPSDRFSAERTGGSVSTLTIQRTQQEDSAVYLCASSTQGYTQYFGPGTRLTVL.

This clonotype was recorded a few times. The DNA for the CDR3 is TGCAGTGCTAGGAAACTAGTCCCCGAGACCCAGTACTTC. Protein: CSARKLVPETQYF. This chain joins TRBV20-1 and TRBJ2-5, with a tentative D call TRBD2 (5 bases). Germline V lookup: CDR1 DFQATT, CDR2 SNEGSKA (reference sequence). Trimming cost V 3 bases and J 5 bases, with 13 bases left between them. This CDR3 has 13 residues.